This entry describes one T cell receptor (beta chain). This record comes from a study of blood T cell repertoires in COVID-19. About the study: Donors in the United States, Italy and Spain gave samples during acute or convalescent COVID-19. PBMCs, B-cell-depleted T cells, or T cells were the source of the cDNA or gDNA that made up the material.

Under the authors' procedure: Using reference gene primer amplification, nucleated cell counts were estimated. Some clones are missing from TCRdb's copy, which holds only in-frame ones; the method was immunoSEQ multiplex PCR. V, J and clone size are taken as reported in that table, and D and trimming were inferred from the DNA itself. The data show approximately 50,000 clones, approximately 82% seen once. The CDR3 loop spans 14 amino acids. V was cut by 0 bases and J by 5 bases, with 7 bases left in between. From germline, CDR1 is LGHDT and CDR2 YNNKEL (reference sequence). The clonotype originates from a human donor in a cohort sampled during active COVID-19. The V and J genes are TRBV3-1 (or the pseudogene TRBV3-2) and TRBJ2-2, with D uncertain. Sequencing was done on a sample of peripheral blood. CDR3 loop: CASSQDFGTGELFF. Written as DNA, the CDR3 is TGTGCCAGCAGCCAAGATTTCGGGACCGGGGAGCTGTTTTTT.